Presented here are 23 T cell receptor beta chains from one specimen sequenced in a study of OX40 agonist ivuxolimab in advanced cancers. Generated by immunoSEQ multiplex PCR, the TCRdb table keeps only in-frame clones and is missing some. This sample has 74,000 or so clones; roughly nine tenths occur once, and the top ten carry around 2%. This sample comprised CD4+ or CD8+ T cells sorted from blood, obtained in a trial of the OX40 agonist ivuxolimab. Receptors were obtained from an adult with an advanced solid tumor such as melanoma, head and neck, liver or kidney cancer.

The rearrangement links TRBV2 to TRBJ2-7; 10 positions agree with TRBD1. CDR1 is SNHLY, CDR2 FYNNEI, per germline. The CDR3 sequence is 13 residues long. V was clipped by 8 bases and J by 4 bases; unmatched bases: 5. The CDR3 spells CASAGTGVYEQYF. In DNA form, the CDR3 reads TGTGCCAGCGCCGGGACAGGGGTTTACGAGCAGTACTTC.

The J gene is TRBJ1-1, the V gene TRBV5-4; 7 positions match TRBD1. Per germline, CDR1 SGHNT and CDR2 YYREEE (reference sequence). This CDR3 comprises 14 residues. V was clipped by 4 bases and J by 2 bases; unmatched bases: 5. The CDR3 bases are TGTGCCAGCAGCCTGGGACAGAGAAACACTGAAGCTTTCTTT. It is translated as CASSLGQRNTEAFF. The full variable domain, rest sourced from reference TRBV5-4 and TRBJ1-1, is ETGVTQSPTHLIKTRGQQVTLRCSSQSGHNTVSWYQQALGQGPQFIFQYYREEENGRGNFPPRFSGLQFPNYSSELNVNALELDDSALYLCASSLGQRNTEAFFGQGTRLTVV.

CDR3 nucleotides: TGTGCCAGCAGCTTAGGACGGAGCAATCAGCCCCAGCATTTT. This sequence encodes CASSLGRSNQPQHF. The gene calls are TRBV7-8 and TRBJ1-5; D is uncertain. The germline CDR1 and CDR2 sequences are SGHVS and FQNEAQ. The CDR3 runs 14 residues. Trimming pared 1 base from V and 1 base from J, leaving 5 bases between.

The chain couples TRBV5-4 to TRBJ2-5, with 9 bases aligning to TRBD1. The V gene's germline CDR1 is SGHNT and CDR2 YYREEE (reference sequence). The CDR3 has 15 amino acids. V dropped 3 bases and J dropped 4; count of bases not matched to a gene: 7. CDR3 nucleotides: TGTGCCAGCAGCTCTGGACAGGGGCGAGGAGAGACCCAGTACTTC. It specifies CASSSGQGRGETQYF. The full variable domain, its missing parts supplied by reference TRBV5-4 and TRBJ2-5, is ETGVTQSPTHLIKTRGQQVTLRCSSQSGHNTVSWYQQALGQGPQFIFQYYREEENGRGNFPPRFSGLQFPNYSSELNVNALELDDSALYLCASSSGQGRGETQYFGPGTRLLVL.

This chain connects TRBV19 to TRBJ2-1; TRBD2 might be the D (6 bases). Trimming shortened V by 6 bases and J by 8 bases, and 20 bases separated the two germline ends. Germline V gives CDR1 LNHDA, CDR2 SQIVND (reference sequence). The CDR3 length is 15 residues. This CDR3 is CASSPRRLARDEQFF. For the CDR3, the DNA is TGTGCCAGTAGCCCCCGCAGGCTAGCGCGCGATGAGCAGTTCTTC.

CDR3 in DNA: TGTGCCAGCAGCCCAAACCCGGGGACACCCAACGAGCAGTACTTC. Translated, it gives CASSPNPGTPNEQYF. This chain joins TRBV6-1 and TRBJ2-7; D might be TRBD1 (6 bases). Trimming shortened V by 6 bases and J by 5 bases, and 20 bases separated the two germline ends. The CDR3 consists of 15 residues. Germline V CDR1 and CDR2: MNHNS, SASEGT.

This CDR3 reads CASSLVLAGGPRELFF. In DNA, the CDR3 is TGCGCCAGCAGCTTGGTACTAGCGGGAGGGCCCAGGGAGCTGTTTTTT. This chain links TRBV5-1 with TRBJ2-2, with TRBD2 identical over 13 bases. After removal of 0 bases from V and 9 bases from J, the junction contained 5 bases not matched to a gene. CDR3 size: 16 residues. Germline lookup yields CDR1 SGHRS and CDR2 YFSETQ.

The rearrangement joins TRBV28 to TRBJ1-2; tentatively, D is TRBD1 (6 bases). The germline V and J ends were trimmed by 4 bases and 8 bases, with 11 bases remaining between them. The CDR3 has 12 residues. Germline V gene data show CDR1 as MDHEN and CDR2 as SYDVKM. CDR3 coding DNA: TGTGCCAGCAGTTCAGGGGTTACAGGCTACACCTTC. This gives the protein CASSSGVTGYTF.

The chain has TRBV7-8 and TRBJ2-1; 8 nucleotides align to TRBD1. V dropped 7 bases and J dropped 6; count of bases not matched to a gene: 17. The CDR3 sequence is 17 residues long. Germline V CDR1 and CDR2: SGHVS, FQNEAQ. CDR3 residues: CASTVRVWGTGPNEQFF. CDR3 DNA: TGTGCCAGCACAGTGCGGGTGTGGGGGACAGGCCCCAATGAGCAGTTCTTC.

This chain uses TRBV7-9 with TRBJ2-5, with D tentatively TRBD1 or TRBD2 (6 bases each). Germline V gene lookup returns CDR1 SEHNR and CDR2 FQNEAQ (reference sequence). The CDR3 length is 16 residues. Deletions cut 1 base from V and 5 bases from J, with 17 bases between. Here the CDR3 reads CASSLGYGGDWETQYF. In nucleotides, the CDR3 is TGTGCCAGCAGCTTAGGATACGGGGGCGACTGGGAGACCCAGTACTTC.

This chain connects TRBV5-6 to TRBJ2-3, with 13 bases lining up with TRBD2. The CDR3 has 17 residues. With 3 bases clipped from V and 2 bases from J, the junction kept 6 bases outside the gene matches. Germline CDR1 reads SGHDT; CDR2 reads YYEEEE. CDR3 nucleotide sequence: TGTGCCAGCAGCTCTCCGACTAGCGGGGGGTTCACAGATACGCAGTATTTT. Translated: CASSSPTSGGFTDTQYF.

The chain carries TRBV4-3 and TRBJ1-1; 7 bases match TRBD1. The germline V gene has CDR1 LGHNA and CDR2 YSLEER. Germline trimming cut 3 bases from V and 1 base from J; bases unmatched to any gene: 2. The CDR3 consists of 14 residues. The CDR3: CASSQGQRNTEAFF. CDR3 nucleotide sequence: TGCGCCAGCAGCCAGGGACAGAGGAACACTGAAGCTTTCTTT.

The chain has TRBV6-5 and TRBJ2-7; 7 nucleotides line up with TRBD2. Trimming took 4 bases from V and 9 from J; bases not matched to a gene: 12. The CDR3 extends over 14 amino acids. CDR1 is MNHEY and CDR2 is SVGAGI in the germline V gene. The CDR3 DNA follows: TGTGCCAGCAGTTTGGCCGCGGGGGAACTTGTGCAGTACTTC. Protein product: CASSLAAGELVQYF.

The CDR3, as DNA: TGTGCCAGCAGCTTCGACTACCAGGGCAATGAGCAGTTCTTC. The encoded protein is CASSFDYQGNEQFF. The chain couples TRBV11-2 to TRBJ2-1, with D possibly being TRBD1 or TRBD2 (5 bases each). CDR3 size: 14 residues. From germline, CDR1 is SGHAT and CDR2 FQNNGV. The germline V and J ends were trimmed by 3 bases and 6 bases, with 12 bases remaining between them.

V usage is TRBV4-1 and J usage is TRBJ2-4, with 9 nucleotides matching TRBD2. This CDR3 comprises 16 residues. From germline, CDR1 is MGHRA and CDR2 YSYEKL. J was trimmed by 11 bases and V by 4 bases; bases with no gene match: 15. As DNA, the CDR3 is TGCGCCAGCAGCCTTGTAGTTGAGCGGGGGGCTAGGGTTCAGTACTTC. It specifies CASSLVVERGARVQYF.

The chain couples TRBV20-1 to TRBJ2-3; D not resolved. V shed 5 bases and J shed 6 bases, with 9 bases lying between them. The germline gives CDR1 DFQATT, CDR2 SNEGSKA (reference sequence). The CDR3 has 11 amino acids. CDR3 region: CSASQGDTQYF. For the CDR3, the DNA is TGCAGTGCTTCTCAAGGGGATACGCAGTATTTT.

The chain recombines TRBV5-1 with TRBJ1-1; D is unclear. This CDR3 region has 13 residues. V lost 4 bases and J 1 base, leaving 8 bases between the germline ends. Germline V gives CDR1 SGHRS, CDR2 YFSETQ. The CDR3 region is CASSAPSNTEAFF. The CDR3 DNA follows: TGCGCCAGCAGCGCCCCCTCGAACACTGAAGCTTTCTTT.

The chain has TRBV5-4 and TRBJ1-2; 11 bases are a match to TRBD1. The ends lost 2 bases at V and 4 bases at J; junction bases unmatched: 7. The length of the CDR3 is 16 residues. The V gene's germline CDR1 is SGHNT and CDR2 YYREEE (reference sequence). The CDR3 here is CASSFSPGTGGYGYTF. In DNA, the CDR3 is TGTGCCAGCAGCTTCTCCCCCGGGACAGGGGGCTATGGCTACACCTTC.

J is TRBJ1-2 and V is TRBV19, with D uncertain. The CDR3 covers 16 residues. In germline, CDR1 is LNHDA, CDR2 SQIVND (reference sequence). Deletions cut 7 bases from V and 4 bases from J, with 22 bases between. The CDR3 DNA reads TGTGCCAGTATGACCCCGGCCGCTAACGGCGTCTATGGCTACACCTTC. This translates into CASMTPAANGVYGYTF.

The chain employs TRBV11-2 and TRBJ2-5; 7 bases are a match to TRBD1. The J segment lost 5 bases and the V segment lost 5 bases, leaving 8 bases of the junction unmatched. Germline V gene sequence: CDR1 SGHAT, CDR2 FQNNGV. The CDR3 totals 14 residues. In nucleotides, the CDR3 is TGTGCCAGCAGCATCTCGACAGGGTACGAGACCCAGTACTTC. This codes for CASSISTGYETQYF.

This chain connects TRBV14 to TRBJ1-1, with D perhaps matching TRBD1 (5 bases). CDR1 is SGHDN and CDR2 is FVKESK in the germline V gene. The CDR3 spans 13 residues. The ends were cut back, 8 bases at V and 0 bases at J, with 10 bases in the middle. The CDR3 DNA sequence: TGTGCCAGCTCGGGACGGATGAACACTGAAGCTTTCTTT. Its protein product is CASSGRMNTEAFF.

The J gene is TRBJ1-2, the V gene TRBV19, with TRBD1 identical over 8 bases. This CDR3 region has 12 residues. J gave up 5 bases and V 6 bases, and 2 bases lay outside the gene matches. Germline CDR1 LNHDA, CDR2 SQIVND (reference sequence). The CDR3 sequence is CASSRTGYGYTF. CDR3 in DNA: TGTGCCAGTAGCAGGACAGGGTATGGCTACACCTTC.

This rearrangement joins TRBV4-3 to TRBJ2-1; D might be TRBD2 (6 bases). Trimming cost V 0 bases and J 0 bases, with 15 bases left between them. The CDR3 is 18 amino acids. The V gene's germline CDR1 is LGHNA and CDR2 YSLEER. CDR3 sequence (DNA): TGCGCCAGCAGCCAAGAGGGACGGGGGACCTACTCCTACAATGAGCAGTTCTTC. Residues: CASSQEGRGTYSYNEQFF.